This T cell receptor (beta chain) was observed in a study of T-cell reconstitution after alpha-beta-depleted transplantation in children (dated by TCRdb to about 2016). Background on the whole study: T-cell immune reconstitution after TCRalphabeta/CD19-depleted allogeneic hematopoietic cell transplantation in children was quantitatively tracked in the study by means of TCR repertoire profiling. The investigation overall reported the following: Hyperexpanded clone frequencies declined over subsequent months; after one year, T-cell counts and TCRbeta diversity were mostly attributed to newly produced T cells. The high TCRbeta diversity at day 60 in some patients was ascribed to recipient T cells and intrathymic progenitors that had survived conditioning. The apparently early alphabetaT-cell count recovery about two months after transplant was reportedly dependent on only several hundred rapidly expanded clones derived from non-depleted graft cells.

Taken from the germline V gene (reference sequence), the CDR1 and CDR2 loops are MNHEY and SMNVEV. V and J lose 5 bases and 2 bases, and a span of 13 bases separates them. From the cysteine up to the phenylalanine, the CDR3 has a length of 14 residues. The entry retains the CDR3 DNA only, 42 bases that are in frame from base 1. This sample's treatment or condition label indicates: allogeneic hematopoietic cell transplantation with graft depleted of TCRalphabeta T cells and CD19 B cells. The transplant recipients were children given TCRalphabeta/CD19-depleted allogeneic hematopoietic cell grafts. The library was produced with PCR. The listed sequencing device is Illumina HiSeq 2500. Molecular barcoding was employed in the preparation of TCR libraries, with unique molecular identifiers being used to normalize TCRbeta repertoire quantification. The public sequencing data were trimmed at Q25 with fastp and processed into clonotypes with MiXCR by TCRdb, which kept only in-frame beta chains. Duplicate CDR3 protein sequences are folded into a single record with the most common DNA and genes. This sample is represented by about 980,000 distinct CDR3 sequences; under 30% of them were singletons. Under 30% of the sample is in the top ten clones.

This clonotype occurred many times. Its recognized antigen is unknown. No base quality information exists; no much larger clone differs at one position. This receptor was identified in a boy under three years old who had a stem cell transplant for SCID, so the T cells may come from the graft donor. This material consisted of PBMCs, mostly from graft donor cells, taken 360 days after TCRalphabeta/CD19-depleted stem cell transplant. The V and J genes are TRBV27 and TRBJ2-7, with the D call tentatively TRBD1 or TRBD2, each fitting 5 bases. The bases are TGTGCCAGCAGTGAGGGTAGGGGTACCTACGAGCAGTACTTC. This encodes CASSEGRGTYEQYF.